The subject of this entry is one T cell receptor beta chain. Only in-frame clones appear in the TCRdb table, and some are missing; sequencing was by immunoSEQ multiplex PCR. The sample has more than 200,000 clones, over 75% seen once; the top ten hold about 2.1%. The record originates from a study of blood T cell repertoires in COVID-19. Across the whole study: Samples representing acute and convalescent COVID-19 were sourced from the United States, Italy and Spain.

The sample consisted of peripheral blood. The TCR was taken from a woman in her forties who had recovered from COVID-19.

The CDR3 DNA follows: TGTGCCAGCAGTTTACAGGACATCTATGGCTACACCTTC. Protein: CASSLQDIYGYTF. The chain combines TRBV6-5 with TRBJ1-2, with D perhaps matching TRBD1 (5 bases). Between the trimmed V and J ends, which lost 4 bases and 4 bases, there was a span of 10 bases. Germline CDR1 MNHEY, CDR2 SVGAGI. This CDR3 is 13 amino acids long.